Reported below is one T cell receptor (beta chain). Source study methods: Nucleated cell counts were estimated from reference gene primer amplification. Libraries were prepared by immunoSEQ multiplex PCR; TCRdb keeps only in-frame clonotypes and omits some of them. V and J calls and clone size follow that table, whereas D and trimming were derived from the DNA. The profile shows hundreds of thousands of clones, approximately 80% of them singletons. The Seattle site enrolled patients during active infection and followed them longitudinally. The record originates from a study of blood T cell repertoires in COVID-19. Study-level information: Acute-phase and convalescent COVID-19 samples originated in the United States, Italy and Spain. PBMCs, B-cell-depleted T cells, or T cells were the source of the cDNA or gDNA that made up the material.

Looked up from germline, CDR1 is SGHNT and CDR2 is YYREEE (reference sequence). CDR3 length equals 14 residues. J gave up 2 bases and V 3 bases, and 2 bases lay outside the gene matches. This sequence was found in a woman older than 75 with COVID-19, enrolled during active disease. The specimen sequenced was peripheral blood. The chain couples TRBV5-4 to TRBJ2-5, with 9 bases matching TRBD1. The CDR3 bases are TGTGCCAGCAGCTGGGGGACAGGGCAAGAGACCCAGTACTTC. Translation gives CASSWGTGQETQYF. The complete variable domain, with remaining parts taken from reference TRBV5-4 and TRBJ2-5, reads ETGVTQSPTHLIKTRGQQVTLRCSSQSGHNTVSWYQQALGQGPQFIFQYYREEENGRGNFPPRFSGLQFPNYSSELNVNALELDDSALYLCASSWGTGQETQYFGPGTRLLVL.